A selection of T cell receptor beta chains follows, all from one sample in a study of blood T cell repertoires in COVID-19. Clones were read by immunoSEQ multiplex PCR, and TCRdb kept only the in-frame ones, dropping some. The repertoire includes about 240,000 clones, 86% of them detected once, and just over 3% sits in the top ten. Sequencing was carried out using peripheral blood. All receptors derive from a young woman who had recovered from COVID-19. Both conserved end residues are trimmed from each CDR3. The D gene is left open where the match is weak.

>TRBJ2-5|.|TRBV7-2
ASSLNRGETQY
>TRBJ2-3|.|TRBV19
ASSPKWGPTAIPDTQY
>TRBJ2-5|TRBD2|TRBV15
ATSRESASGGGGETQY
>TRBJ2-5|.|TRBV2
ASSDGVRGRETQY
>TRBJ2-5|.|TRBV18
ASSPGQQETQY
>TRBJ2-7|TRBD1|TRBV15
ATSRGQLYEQY
>TRBJ2-3|.|TRBV7-2
ASSYGPSSDTQY
>TRBJ2-1|TRBD2|TRBV7-3
ASSLIAGESSYNEQF
>TRBJ2-5|TRBD2|TRBV7-2
ASSPQGLAVRETQY
>TRBJ1-5|TRBD1|TRBV27
ASSYTGASNQPQH
>TRBJ2-3|TRBD2|TRBV7-2
ASSVSGGRTDTQY
>TRBJ2-2|TRBD2|TRBV7-7
ASGRTSGGASNTGELF
>TRBJ1-6|.|TRBV6-5
AADDYTSPLH
>TRBJ2-1|TRBD2|TRBV9
ASSVAGGTNEQF
>TRBJ2-3|.|TRBV10-1
ASALAGADTQY
>TRBJ1-4|.|TRBV7-2
ASSFLLATNEKLF
>TRBJ1-3|.|TRBV3-1/TRBV3-2
ASSLGVSGVGNTIY
>TRBJ1-4|.|TRBV4-3
ASSRADRRNEKLF
>TRBJ1-5|.|TRBV6-2/TRBV6-3
ASSAGASNQPQH
>TRBJ2-2|TRBD1|TRBV5-1
ASSEGATGELF
>TRBJ1-2|TRBD1|TRBV5-1
ASSFGTGKNYGYT
>TRBJ2-5|.|TRBV4-1
ASSLGLASGETQY
>TRBJ2-1|.|TRBV5-4
ASRLGGAGNVGQF
>TRBJ2-7|.|TRBV5-5
ASSRVLAGEQY
>TRBJ1-2|TRBD1|TRBV7-9
ASSLTGDVYGYT
>TRBJ2-7|.|TRBV6-6
ASTPGGGTYEQY
>TRBJ2-5|TRBD2|TRBV7-2
ASSSRVAGLGPETQY
>TRBJ1-5|.|TRBV12-5
ASGLVSSHQPQH
>TRBJ2-6|TRBD2|TRBV5-1
ASSPGGAGLSGANVLT
>TRBJ1-2|.|TRBV5-4
ASSSHGTNSNYGYT
>TRBJ1-3|.|TRBV6-2/TRBV6-3
ASSLAGLSGNTIY
>TRBJ1-2|TRBD1|TRBV7-2
ASSFDRGRYGYT
>TRBJ2-1|.|TRBV4-1
ASSQLLGPGTSEQF
>TRBJ2-5|TRBD2|TRBV5-5
ASSRGGAGGQETQY
>TRBJ2-2|.|TRBV4-2
ASSQDPICGELF
>TRBJ1-5|TRBD1|TRBV18
ASSRSQGAQGYSYQPQH
>TRBJ1-2|TRBD1|TRBV19
ASSIRQGSGTSGYT
>TRBJ2-1|.|TRBV15
ATSTGLSYNEQF
>TRBJ2-2|.|TRBV24-1
ATSDLTGGELF
>TRBJ1-3|TRBD1|TRBV6-1
ASSDSTGGEAGNTIY
>TRBJ1-5|TRBD1|TRBV3-1/TRBV3-2
ASSGTGNSNQPQH
>TRBJ2-3|.|TRBV7-2
ASSLVGSRPTDTQY
>TRBJ2-5|.|TRBV5-1
ASSRQGQETQY
>TRBJ2-1|TRBD2|TRBV20-1
SASNLAGGLEF
>TRBJ1-2|.|TRBV3-1/TRBV3-2
ASSHRGGYGYT
>TRBJ2-3|.|TRBV9
ASSVMFADTQY
>TRBJ2-5|TRBD2|TRBV7-6
ASSLGSVAGVGETQY
>TRBJ2-2|TRBD1|TRBV13
ASSYWTGGRLDGELF
>TRBJ2-3|TRBD2|TRBV7-2
ASSTSGGASQY
>TRBJ2-7|.|TRBV10-1
ASSETPRGANWYEQY
>TRBJ2-1|.|TRBV12-3/TRBV12-4
ASSWGGNNEQF
>TRBJ1-5|TRBD1|TRBV6-2/TRBV6-3
ASSFVGQKHQPQH
>TRBJ2-1|.|TRBV24-1
ATSDLTRVLF
>TRBJ1-2|TRBD1|TRBV5-5
ASSLVQGADYGYT
>TRBJ2-1|TRBD2|TRBV3-1/TRBV3-2
ASSPLAGGPDNEQF